The 18 T cell receptor beta chains below come from one sample, sequenced in a study of response to subunit inactivated influenza vaccine. TCRdb independently ran MiXCR on the RT-PCR reads; one entry per CDR3 protein. The sample yields around 580,000 distinct CDR3 sequences, about 12% seen once. The specimen comprised PBMCs from blood, sampled on the day of vaccination. The origin of the receptors is a man in his fifties or sixties who received an inactivated influenza vaccine.

The gene calls are TRBV20-1 and TRBJ1-5; 7 positions match TRBD1. The germline gives CDR1 DFQATT, CDR2 SNEGSKA (reference sequence). V gave up 6 bases and J gave up 0 bases; unmatched junction bases: 5. There are 14 residues in the CDR3. CDR3 amino acids: CSAKTGTSNQPQHF. CDR3 DNA: TGCAGTGCCAAGACAGGGACTAGCAATCAGCCCCAGCATTTT.

This clonotype came up many times. This rearrangement joins TRBV12-3 or TRBV12-4 to TRBJ2-3; D may be TRBD1 (5 bases). This CDR3 contains 12 residues. V lost 6 bases and J 5 bases, leaving 9 bases between the germline ends. This chain's CDR3 is CASRGRGDTQYF. DNA of the CDR3: TGTGCCAGCAGGGGGCGAGGAGATACGCAGTATTTT.

This chain links TRBV20-1 with TRBJ2-7; 10 bases match TRBD2. V trimming: 5 bases; J trimming: 3 bases; junction bases outside the gene matches: 7. Germline values: CDR1 DFQATT, CDR2 SNEGSKA (reference sequence). The CDR3 spans 14 residues. For the CDR3, the DNA is TGCAGTGCTTCCCCCGGGACTAGCGTCTACGAGCAGTACTTC. Its protein product is CSASPGTSVYEQYF.

V is TRBV9 and J is TRBJ2-7; D may be TRBD1 or TRBD2 (5 bases each). The germline gives CDR1 SGDLS, CDR2 YYNGEE. The CDR3 covers 14 residues. V was trimmed by 0 bases and J by 6 bases, leaving 13 bases between them. CDR3 amino acids: CASSVDRDAGEQYF. The CDR3 region has the DNA TGTGCCAGCAGCGTAGATCGGGACGCAGGCGAGCAGTACTTC.

This clonotype was seen a handful of times. The genes are TRBV11-2 and TRBJ2-7, with D possibly matching TRBD2 (6 bases). The CDR3 length is 12 residues. Germline-derived CDR1 and CDR2 are SGHAT and FQNNGV. Trimming removed 6 bases from V and 6 bases from J, with 12 bases in between. The CDR3 DNA reads as TGTGCCAGCAGTCCACCTAGCGTCGAGCAGTACTTC. It codes for CASSPPSVEQYF. Combining the CDR3 with reference TRBV11-2 and TRBJ2-7 gives the whole variable domain EAGVAQSPRYKIIEKRQSVAFWCNPISGHATLYWYQQILGQGPKLLIQFQNNGVVDDSQLPKDRFSAERLKGVDSTLKIQPAKLEDSAVYLCASSPPSVEQYFGPGTRLTVT.

The chain combines TRBV5-1 with TRBJ2-3; 9 nucleotides align to TRBD1. J lost 3 bases, V lost 6 bases, and 8 bases had no gene match. Per germline, CDR1 SGHRS and CDR2 YFSETQ. This CDR3 region has 15 residues. The CDR3 region is CASIASGTGTDTQYF. Written as DNA, the CDR3 is TGCGCCAGCATCGCCTCGGGGACAGGGACAGATACGCAGTATTTT.

This clonotype was seen at least ten times. The gene calls are TRBV28 and TRBJ2-1, with 7 bases lining up with TRBD2. V dropped 5 bases and J dropped 1; count of bases not matched to a gene: 5. This CDR3 region has 15 residues. CDR1 is MDHEN and CDR2 is SYDVKM in the germline V gene. CDR3 DNA sequence: TGTGCCAGCAGTCCCGGACTAGGATCCTACAATGAGCAGTTCTTC. This gives the protein CASSPGLGSYNEQFF.

This clonotype occurred many times. The chain couples TRBV5-1 to TRBJ1-1; D is possibly TRBD1 (5 bases). Trimming took 1 base from V and 2 from J, leaving 9 bases between them. This CDR3 has 14 amino acids. CDR1 is SGHRS, CDR2 YFSETQ, per germline. CDR3 region: CASSLWGGNTEAFF. DNA for the CDR3: TGCGCCAGCAGCTTGTGGGGCGGTAACACTGAAGCTTTCTTT. The variable domain in full, with the rest retrieved from reference TRBV5-1 and TRBJ1-1, is KAGVTQTPRYLIKTRGQQVTLSCSPISGHRSVSWYQQTPGQGLQFLFEYFSETQRNKGNFPGRFSGRQFSNSRSEMNVSTLELGDSALYLCASSLWGGNTEAFFGQGTRLTVV.

A word on this clonotype: This could be a read error, since a much larger clone is one nucleotide away. The CDR3 sequence: CASSPGLKNTGKLFF. In DNA, the CDR3 is TGTGCCAGCAGCCCGGGACTAAAGAACACCGGGAAGCTGTTTTTT. The chain combines TRBV5-6 with TRBJ2-2, with 7 nucleotides matching TRBD2. This CDR3 has 15 residues. Germline V gene lookup returns CDR1 SGHDT and CDR2 YYEEEE.

This clonotype was found many times. This chain joins TRBV6-1 and TRBJ1-2, with D perhaps matching TRBD1 (6 bases). With 11 bases removed from V and 4 bases from J, the gap between germline ends came to 14 bases. Germline V gene sequence: CDR1 MNHNS, CDR2 SASEGT. The CDR3 contains 12 residues. The CDR3 sequence is CASAGTTYGYTF. CDR3 nucleotides: TGTGCCTCCGCCGGGACAACCTATGGCTACACCTTC.

This rearrangement joins TRBV2 to TRBJ2-5, with a possible D match to TRBD2 (5 bases). The germline CDR1 and CDR2 sequences are SNHLY and FYNNEI. There are 13 residues in the CDR3. V shed 8 bases and J shed 3 bases, with 13 bases lying between them. Here the CDR3 DNA reads TGTGCCAGCTGCGGGCCGCCAAAAGAGACCCAGTACTTC. Protein product: CASCGPPKETQYF.

CDR3 in DNA: TGCAGTGCTAAAGGAGCGGGAGGGCCGGGAGATACGCAGTATTTT. Its protein product is CSAKGAGGPGDTQYF. This chain links TRBV20-1 with TRBJ2-3; TRBD2 aligns across 10 bases. Unmatched junction bases numbered 9, after V lost 4 bases and J lost 5 bases. CDR3 size: 15 residues. Germline V gives CDR1 DFQATT, CDR2 SNEGSKA (reference sequence).

This clonotype appeared many times. The V gene is TRBV3-1, the J gene TRBJ2-1, with 9 bases fitting TRBD2. The CDR3 is 15 amino acids. CDR1 and CDR2 (germline): LGHDT, YNNKEL (reference sequence). V gave up 1 base and J gave up 7 bases; unmatched junction bases: 5. The CDR3 DNA reads as TGTGCCAGCAGCCAAGGGCTAGCGGGACGGAATGAGCAGTTCTTC. Its translation is CASSQGLAGRNEQFF.

The V gene is TRBV25-1, the J gene TRBJ2-7; D gene uncertain. Germline V gives CDR1 MGHDK, CDR2 SYGVNS. The CDR3 covers 14 residues. The ends were cut back, 1 base at V and 7 bases at J, with 14 bases in the middle. The CDR3: CASSELEWSREQYF. The CDR3 coding sequence is TGTGCCAGCAGTGAATTGGAGTGGTCTCGGGAGCAGTACTTC.

V is TRBV3-1 and J is TRBJ1-3, with TRBD1 identical over 7 bases. The CDR3 contains 14 residues. Germline assignment: CDR1 LGHDT and CDR2 YNNKEL (reference sequence). V lost 1 base, J lost 4 bases, and 1 base stayed unmatched. The CDR3 sequence is CASSQGGGGNTIYF. In DNA, the CDR3 is TGTGCCAGCAGCCAAGGAGGGGGCGGAAACACCATATATTTT.

The J gene is TRBJ2-5, the V gene TRBV4-2; a possible D gene is TRBD2 (6 bases). From germline, CDR1 is LGHNA and CDR2 YNFKEQ. Trimming stripped 0 bases from V and 2 bases from J, with 16 bases between. This CDR3 contains 17 residues. The CDR3 reads CASSQELVGGGQETQYF. CDR3 bases: TGTGCCAGCAGCCAAGAGTTGGTGGGGGGTGGTCAAGAGACCCAGTACTTC.

This clonotype came up a few times. The chain uses TRBV12-3 or TRBV12-4 and TRBJ2-2; the D call may be TRBD1 or TRBD2 (5 bases each). This CDR3 region has 16 residues. The germline V and J ends were trimmed by 6 bases and 0 bases, with 14 bases remaining between them. Here the CDR3 reads CASRDGTETNTGELFF. CDR3 sequence (DNA): TGTGCCAGCAGAGATGGGACGGAAACGAACACCGGGGAGCTGTTTTTT.

This clonotype occurred many times. The V call is TRBV5-1, the J call TRBJ2-3; D unclear. Germline lookup yields CDR1 SGHRS and CDR2 YFSETQ. Trimming removed 0 bases from V and 5 bases from J, with 7 bases in between. This CDR3 has 13 amino acids. CDR3 bases: TGCGCCAGCAGCTTGGGGGCTCGAGATACGCAGTATTTT. It yields the protein CASSLGARDTQYF.